The TCR beta chain described here comes from a study of cytomegalovirus exposure and HLA in healthy donors. At the level of the study: Most genotyped donors, 65% to 90% of around 370, had Caucasian-associated genetic ancestry. Study outcomes and limitations: Later findings reportedly placed an Asian-associated ancestry cluster below the 666-donor mean for N-insertions. For presence/absence analyses, sequencing depth was assumed to be roughly uniform across donors.

This CDR3 contains 13 residues. CDR1 and CDR2 (germline): SNHLY, FYNNEI. Trimming left V 2 bases short and J 4 bases short, with 5 bases between. PCR was performed using 60 Vbeta and 13 Jbeta primers. Produced via immunoSEQ multiplex PCR; TCRdb's table is partial and in-frame only. The sample has over 150,000 clones, roughly four fifths seen once. Remarks on this clone: As yet, its antigen is unknown.

This receptor was taken from a man in his fifties in good health and CMV-seropositive. The chain carries TRBV2 and TRBJ2-2; perhaps TRBD1 as D (5 bases). The sample taken for sequencing was PBMCs. The CDR3 bases are TGTGCCAGCAGTGAAAGGGGCACCGGGGAGCTGTTTTTT. It yields the protein CASSERGTGELFF.